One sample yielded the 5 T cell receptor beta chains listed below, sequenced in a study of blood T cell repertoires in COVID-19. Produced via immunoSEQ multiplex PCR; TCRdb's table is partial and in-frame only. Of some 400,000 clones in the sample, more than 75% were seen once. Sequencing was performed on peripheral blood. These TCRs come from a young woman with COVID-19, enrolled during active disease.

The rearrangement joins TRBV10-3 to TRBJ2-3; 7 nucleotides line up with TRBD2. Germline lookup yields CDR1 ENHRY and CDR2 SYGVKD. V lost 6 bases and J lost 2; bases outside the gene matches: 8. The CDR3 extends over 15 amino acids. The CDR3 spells CAIRPRTSNTDTQYF. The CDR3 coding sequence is TGTGCCATCAGACCCAGGACTAGTAACACAGATACGCAGTATTTT.

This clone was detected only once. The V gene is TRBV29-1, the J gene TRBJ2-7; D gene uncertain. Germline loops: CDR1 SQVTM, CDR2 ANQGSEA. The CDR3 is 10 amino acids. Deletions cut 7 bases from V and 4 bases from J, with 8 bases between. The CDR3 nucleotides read TGCAGCGCTGCGGATTACGAGCAGTACTTC. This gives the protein CSAADYEQYF.

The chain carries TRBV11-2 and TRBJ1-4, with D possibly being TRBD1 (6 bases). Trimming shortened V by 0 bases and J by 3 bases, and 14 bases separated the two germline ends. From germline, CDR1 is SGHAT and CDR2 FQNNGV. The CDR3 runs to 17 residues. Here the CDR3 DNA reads TGTGCCAGCAGCTTAGATCTTGGCAGGGGTCCTAATGAAAAACTGTTTTTT. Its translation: CASSLDLGRGPNEKLFF.

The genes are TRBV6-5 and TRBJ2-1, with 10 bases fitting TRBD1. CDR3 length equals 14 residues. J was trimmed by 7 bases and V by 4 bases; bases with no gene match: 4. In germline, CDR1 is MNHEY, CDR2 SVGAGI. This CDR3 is CASSWDRGGNEQFF. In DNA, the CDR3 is TGTGCCAGCAGTTGGGACAGGGGAGGGAATGAGCAGTTCTTC.

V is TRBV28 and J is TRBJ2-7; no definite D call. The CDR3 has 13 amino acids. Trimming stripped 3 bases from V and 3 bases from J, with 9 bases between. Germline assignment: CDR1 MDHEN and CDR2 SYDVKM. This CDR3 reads CASSLAPNYEQYF. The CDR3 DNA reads TGTGCCAGCAGTTTGGCACCCAACTACGAGCAGTACTTC.